This T cell receptor (beta chain) emerged from a study of blood T cell repertoires in COVID-19. Study-level background: Acute and convalescent COVID-19 specimens originated in the United States, Italy and Spain. Sources were T cells, B-cell-depleted T cells, or PBMCs; the material itself was cDNA or gDNA.

Method: immunoSEQ multiplex PCR; TCRdb's copy keeps in-frame clones and lacks some. The sample has around 300,000 clones; around 90% are singletons. CDR3 length equals 13 residues. CDR1 and CDR2 (germline): KGHSH, LQKENI. V gave up 4 bases and J gave up 6 bases, with 7 bases separating them. Participant reports of clinical history set cohort assignment. All recovered Cohort 3 donors got two negative PCRs, got clearance, or saw symptom resolution. Material for sequencing was PBMCs or T cells enriched from blood (not recorded which). This sequence joins TRBV18 and TRBJ1-6, with unresolved D. The clonotype originates from a woman in her thirties or forties who had recovered from COVID-19. The CDR3 here is CASSQQTNSPLHF. The CDR3 DNA follows: TGTGCCAGCTCACAACAGACTAATTCACCCCTCCACTTT.